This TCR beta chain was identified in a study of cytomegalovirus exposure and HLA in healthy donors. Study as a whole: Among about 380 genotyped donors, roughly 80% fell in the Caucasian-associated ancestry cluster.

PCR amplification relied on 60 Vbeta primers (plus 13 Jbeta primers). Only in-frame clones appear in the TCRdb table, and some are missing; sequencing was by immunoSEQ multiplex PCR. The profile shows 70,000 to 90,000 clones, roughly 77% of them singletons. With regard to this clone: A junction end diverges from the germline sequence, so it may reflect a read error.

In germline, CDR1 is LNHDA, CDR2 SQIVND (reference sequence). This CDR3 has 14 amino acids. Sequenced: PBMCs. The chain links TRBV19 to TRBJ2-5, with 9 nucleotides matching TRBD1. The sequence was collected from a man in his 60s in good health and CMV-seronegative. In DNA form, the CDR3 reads TGTGCCAGTAGTCCGACAGGGGCTCCGGGACAGGGCCACTTC. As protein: CASSPTGAPGQGHF. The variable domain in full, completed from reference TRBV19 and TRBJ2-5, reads DGGITQSPKYLFRKEGQNVTLSCEQNLNHDAMYWYRQDPGQGLRLIYYSQIVNDFQKGDIAEGYSVSREKKESFPLTVTSAQKNPTAFYLCASSPTGAPGQGHFGPGTRLLVL.